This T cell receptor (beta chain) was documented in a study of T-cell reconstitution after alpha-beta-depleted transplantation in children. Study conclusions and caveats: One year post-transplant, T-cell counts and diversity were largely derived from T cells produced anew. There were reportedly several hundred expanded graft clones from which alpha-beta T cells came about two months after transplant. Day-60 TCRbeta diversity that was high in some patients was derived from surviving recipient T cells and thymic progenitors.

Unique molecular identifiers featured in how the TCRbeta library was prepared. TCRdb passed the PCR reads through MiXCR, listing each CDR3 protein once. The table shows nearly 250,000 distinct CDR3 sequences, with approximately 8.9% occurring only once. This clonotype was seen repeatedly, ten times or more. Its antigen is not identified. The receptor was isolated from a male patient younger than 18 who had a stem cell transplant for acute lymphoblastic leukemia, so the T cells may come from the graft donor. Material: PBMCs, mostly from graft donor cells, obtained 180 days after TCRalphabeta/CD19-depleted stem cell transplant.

CDR3 nucleotides: TGTGCCAGCTCACGGACGGGCGGCTATGGCTACACCTTC. Protein: CASSRTGGYGYTF. V gene TRBV6-1 combines with J gene TRBJ1-2, with D unclear. CDR3 length: 13 amino acids. The germline V and J ends were trimmed by 8 bases and 4 bases, with 14 bases remaining between them. Germline CDR1 and CDR2: MNHNS and SASEGT.